The TCR beta chain under discussion was sequenced for a study of blood T cells in healthy people across ages. A second PCR of 7 to 11 cycles used a sample-barcoded 5' primer and a J-beta primer mix. MiXCR, run by TCRdb on the 5' RACE reads, gives a single entry per CDR3 protein. Of 800,000 or so distinct CDR3 sequences in the sample, 25% were seen once. These data also formed part of another study, on T cells of mothers and their children. Turning to that study: The study sampled three healthy Caucasian mothers and their six children.

Material: blood. This TCR was sampled from a boy aged 5-17 years in good health.

The CDR3 DNA follows: TGTGCCAGCAGCACCCCCGGGACTAACAATGAGCAGTTCTTC. It is translated as CASSTPGTNNEQFF. The chain has TRBV7-9 and TRBJ2-1, with 7 bases lining up with TRBD2. V shed 5 bases, J shed 5 bases, and the junction held 6 bases outside the gene matches. The CDR3 spans 14 residues. Germline values: CDR1 SEHNR, CDR2 FQNEAQ (reference sequence).